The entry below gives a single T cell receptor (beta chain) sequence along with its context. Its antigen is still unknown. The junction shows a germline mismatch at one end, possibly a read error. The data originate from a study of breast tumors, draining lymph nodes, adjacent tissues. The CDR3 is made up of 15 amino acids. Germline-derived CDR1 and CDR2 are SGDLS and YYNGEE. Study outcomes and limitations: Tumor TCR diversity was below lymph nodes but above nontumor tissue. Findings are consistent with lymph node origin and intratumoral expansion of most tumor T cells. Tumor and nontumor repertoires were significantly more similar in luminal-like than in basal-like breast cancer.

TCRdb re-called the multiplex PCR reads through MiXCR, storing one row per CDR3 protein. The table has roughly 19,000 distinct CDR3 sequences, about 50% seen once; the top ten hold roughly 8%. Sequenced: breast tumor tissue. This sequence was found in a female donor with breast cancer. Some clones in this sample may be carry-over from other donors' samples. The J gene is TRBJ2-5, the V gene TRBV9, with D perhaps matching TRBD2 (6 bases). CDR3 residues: CASSAAGTNYETPHF. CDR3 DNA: TGTGCCAGCAGCGCCGCGGGAACCAATTATGAGACCCCGCACTTC.